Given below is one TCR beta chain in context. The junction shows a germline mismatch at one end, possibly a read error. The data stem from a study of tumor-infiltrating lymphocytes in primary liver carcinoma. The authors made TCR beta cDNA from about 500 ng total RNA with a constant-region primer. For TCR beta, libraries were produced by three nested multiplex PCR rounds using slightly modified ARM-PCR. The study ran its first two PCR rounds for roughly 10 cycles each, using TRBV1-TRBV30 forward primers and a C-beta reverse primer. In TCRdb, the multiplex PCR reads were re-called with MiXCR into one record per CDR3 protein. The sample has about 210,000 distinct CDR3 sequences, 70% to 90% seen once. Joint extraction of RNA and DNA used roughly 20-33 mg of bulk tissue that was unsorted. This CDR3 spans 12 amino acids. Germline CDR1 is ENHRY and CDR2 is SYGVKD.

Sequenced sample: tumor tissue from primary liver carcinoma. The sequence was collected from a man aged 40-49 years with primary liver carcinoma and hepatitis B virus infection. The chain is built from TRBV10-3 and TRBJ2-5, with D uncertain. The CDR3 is CVIRDYGETQYF. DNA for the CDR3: TGTGTCATCAGAGATTATGGGGAGACCCAGTACTTC.